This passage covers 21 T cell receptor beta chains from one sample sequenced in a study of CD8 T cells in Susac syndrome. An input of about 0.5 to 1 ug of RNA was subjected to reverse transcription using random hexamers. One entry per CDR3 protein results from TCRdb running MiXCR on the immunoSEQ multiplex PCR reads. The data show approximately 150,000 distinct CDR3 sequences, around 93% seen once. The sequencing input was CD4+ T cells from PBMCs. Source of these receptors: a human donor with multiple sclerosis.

For the CDR3, the DNA is TGTGCCAGCACTACTTCCACAGGGGGCGTACAGCCCCAGCATTTT. This gives the protein CASTTSTGGVQPQHF. The V and J genes are TRBV18 and TRBJ1-5; TRBD1 matches 9 bases. The CDR3 consists of 15 residues. Unmatched junction bases numbered 12, after V lost 8 bases and J lost 7 bases. The germline V gene encodes CDR1 KGHSH and CDR2 LQKENI.

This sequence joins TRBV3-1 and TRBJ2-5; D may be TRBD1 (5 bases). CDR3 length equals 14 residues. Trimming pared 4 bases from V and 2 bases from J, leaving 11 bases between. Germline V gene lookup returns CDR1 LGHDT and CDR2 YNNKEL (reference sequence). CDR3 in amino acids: CASSPSDRQETQYF. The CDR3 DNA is TGTGCCAGCAGCCCTAGTGACAGACAAGAGACCCAGTACTTC.

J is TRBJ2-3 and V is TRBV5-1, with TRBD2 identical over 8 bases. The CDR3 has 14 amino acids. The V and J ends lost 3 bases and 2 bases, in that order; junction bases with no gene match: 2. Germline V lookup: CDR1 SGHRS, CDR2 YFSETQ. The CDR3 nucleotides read TGCGCCAGCAGCTCGGGGGGGAACACAGATACGCAGTATTTT. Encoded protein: CASSSGGNTDTQYF.

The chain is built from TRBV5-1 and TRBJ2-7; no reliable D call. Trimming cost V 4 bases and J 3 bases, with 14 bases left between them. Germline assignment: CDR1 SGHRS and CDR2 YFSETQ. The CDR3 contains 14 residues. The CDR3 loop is CASSETEKVYEQYF. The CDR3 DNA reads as TGCGCCAGCAGCGAAACAGAGAAAGTCTACGAGCAGTACTTC.

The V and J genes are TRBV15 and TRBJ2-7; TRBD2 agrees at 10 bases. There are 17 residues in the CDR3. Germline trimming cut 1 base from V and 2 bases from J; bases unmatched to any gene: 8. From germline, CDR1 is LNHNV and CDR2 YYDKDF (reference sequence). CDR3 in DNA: TGTGCCACCAGCAGAGTTAGTGGGACTAGCGTGCCCTACGAGCAGTACTTC. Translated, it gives CATSRVSGTSVPYEQYF.

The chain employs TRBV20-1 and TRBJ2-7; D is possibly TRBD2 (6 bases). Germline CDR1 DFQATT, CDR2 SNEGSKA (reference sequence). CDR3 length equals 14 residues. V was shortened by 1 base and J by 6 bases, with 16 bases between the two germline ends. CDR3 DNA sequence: TGCAGTGCTAGAGGTGGTGGGGGAGGAGGCGAGCAGTACTTC. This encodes CSARGGGGGGEQYF.

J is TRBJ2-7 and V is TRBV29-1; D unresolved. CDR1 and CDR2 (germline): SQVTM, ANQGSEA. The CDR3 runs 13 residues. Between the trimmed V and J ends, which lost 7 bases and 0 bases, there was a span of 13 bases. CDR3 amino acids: CSAVTSYSYEQYF. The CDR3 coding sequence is TGCAGCGCGGTAACGAGCTACTCCTACGAGCAGTACTTC.

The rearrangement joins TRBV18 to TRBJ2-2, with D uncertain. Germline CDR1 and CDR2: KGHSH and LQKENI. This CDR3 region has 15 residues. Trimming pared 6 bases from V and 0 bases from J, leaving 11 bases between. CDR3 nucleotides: TGTGCCAGCTCCAAGACGAGTTCGAACACCGGGGAGCTGTTTTTT. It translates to CASSKTSSNTGELFF.

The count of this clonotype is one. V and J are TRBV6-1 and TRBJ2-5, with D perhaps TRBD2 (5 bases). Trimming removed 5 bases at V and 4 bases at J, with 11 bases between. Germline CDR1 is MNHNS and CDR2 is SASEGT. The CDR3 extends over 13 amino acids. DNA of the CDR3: TGTGCCAGCAGTATCAGCGGCCTAGAGACCCAGTACTTC. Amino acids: CASSISGLETQYF.

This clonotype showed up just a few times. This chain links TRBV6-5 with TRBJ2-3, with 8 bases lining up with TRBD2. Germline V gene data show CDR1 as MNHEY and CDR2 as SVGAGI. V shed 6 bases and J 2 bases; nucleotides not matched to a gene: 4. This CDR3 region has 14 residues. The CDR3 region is CASRLAGNTDTQYF. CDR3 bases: TGTGCCAGCAGATTAGCGGGGAACACAGATACGCAGTATTTT.

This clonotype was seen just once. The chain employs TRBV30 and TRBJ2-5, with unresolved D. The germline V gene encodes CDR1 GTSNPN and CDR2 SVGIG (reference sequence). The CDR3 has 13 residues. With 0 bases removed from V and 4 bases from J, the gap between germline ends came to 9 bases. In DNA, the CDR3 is TGTGCCTGGAGTGTGGGAATCAGAGAGACCCAGTACTTC. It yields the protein CAWSVGIRETQYF.

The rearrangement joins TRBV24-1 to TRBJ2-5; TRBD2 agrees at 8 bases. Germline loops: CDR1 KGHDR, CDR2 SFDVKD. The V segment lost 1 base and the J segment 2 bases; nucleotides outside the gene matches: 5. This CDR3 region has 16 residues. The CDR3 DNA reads TGTGCCACCAGTGATTTCGCGGCTAGCGGGCAAGAGACCCAGTACTTC. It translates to CATSDFAASGQETQYF.

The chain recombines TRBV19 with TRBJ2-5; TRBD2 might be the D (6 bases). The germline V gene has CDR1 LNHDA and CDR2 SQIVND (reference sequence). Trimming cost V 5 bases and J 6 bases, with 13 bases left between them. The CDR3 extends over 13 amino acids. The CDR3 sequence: CASSGDLLKTQYF. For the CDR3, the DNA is TGTGCCAGTAGTGGGGACTTGTTGAAGACCCAGTACTTC.

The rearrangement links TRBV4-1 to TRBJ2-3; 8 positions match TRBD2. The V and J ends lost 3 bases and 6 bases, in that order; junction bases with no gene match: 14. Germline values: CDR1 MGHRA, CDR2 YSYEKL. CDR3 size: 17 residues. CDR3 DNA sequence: TGCGCCAGCAGCCAGACTCACTCCACGGGGGGGGGCGATACGCAGTATTTT. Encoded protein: CASSQTHSTGGGDTQYF.

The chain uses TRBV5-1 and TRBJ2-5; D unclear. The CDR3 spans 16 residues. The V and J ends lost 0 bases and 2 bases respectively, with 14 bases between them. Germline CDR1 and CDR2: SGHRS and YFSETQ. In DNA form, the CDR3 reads TGCGCCAGCAGCTTGGCCAGGATGGCGGTACAAGAGACCCAGTACTTC. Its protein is CASSLARMAVQETQYF.

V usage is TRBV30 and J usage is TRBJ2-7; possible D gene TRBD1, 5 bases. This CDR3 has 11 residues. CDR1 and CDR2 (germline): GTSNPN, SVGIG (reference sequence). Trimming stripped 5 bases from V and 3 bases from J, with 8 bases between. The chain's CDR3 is CAWGAFYEQYF. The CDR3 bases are TGTGCCTGGGGGGCCTTCTACGAGCAGTACTTC.

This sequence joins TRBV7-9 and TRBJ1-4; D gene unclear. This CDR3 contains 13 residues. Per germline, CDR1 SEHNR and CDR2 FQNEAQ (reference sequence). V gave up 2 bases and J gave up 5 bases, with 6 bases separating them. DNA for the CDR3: TGTGCCAGCAGCTTAATGGGGAATGAAAAACTGTTTTTT. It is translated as CASSLMGNEKLFF. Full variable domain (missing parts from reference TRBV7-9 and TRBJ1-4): DTGVSQNPRHKITKRGQNVTFRCDPISEHNRLYWYRQTLGQGPEFLTYFQNEAQLEKSRLLSDRFSAERPKGSFSTLEIQRTEQGDSAMYLCASSLMGNEKLFFGSGTQLSVL.

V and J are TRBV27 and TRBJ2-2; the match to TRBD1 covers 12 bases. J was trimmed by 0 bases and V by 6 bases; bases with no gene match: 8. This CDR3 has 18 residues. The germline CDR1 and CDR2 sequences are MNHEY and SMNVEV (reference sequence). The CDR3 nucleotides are TGTGCCAGCAGCTCCCGGGACAGGGGGCTATCGAACACCGGGGAGCTGTTTTTT. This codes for CASSSRDRGLSNTGELFF.

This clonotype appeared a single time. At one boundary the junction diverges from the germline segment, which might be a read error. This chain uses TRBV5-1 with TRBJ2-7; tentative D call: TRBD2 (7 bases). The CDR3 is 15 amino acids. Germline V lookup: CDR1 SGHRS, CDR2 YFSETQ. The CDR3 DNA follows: TGCGCCAGCAGCGCGGCGGGGGCAGGGACGGGCGAGCAGAACTTC. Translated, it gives CASSAAGAGTGEQNF.

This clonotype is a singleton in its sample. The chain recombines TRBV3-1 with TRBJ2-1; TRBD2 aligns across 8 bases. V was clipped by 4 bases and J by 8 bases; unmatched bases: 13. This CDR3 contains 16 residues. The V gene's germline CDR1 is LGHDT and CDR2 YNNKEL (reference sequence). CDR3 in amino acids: CASSPRGSGDWHEQFF. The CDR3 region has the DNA TGTGCCAGCAGCCCCCGGGGTAGCGGGGACTGGCATGAGCAGTTCTTC.

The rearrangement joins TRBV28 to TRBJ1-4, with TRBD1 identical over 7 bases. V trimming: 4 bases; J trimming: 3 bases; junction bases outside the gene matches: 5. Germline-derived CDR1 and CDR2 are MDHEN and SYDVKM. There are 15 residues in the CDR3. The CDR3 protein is CASSSSGGSNEKLFF. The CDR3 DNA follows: TGTGCCAGCAGTTCCTCAGGGGGGTCTAATGAAAAACTGTTTTTT.